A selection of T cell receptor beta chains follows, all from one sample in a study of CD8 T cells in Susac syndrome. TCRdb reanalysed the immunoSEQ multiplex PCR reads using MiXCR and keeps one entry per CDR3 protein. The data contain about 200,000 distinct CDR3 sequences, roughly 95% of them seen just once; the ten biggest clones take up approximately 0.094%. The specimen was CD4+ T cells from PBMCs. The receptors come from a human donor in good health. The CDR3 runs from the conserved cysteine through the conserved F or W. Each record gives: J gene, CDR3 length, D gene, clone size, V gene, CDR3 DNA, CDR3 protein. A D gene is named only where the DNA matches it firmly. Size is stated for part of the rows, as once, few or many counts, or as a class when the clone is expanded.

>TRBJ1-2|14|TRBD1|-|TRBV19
TGTGCCAGTAGTATCCGGGACAGGGGTCGTGGCTACACCTTC
CASSIRDRGRGYTF
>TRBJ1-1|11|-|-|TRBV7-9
TGTGCCAGCAGTTGGGACGTTGAAGCTTTCTTT
CASSWDVEAFF
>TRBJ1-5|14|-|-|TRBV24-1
TGTGCCTCGCAGGTAGTTTCTAGGGATCAGCCCCAGCATTTT
CASQVVSRDQPQHF
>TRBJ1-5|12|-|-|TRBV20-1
TGCAGTGCTGAGGACAGAAATCAGCCCCAGCATTTT
CSAEDRNQPQHF
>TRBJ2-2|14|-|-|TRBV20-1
TGCAGTGCTAGAGACCATATACGAGGCGGGGAGCTGTTTTTT
CSARDHIRGGELFF
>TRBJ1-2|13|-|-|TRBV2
TGTGCCAGCAGTGCGGGGACTAGCTATGGCTACACCTTC
CASSAGTSYGYTF
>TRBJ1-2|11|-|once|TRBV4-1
TGCGCCAGCAGCCAAGCCTGGGGGGTGATCTTC
CASSQAWGVIF
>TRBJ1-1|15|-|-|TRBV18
TGTGCCAGCTCACCACCTTCAGAGGGGAACACTGAAGCTTTCTTT
CASSPPSEGNTEAFF
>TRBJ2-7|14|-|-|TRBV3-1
TGTGCCAGCAGCCAAGAAACTAATTCCTACGAGCAGTACTTC
CASSQETNSYEQYF
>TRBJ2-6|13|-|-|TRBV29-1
TGCAGCGTTCCCCAAGCTGGGGCCAACGTCCTGACTTTC
CSVPQAGANVLTF
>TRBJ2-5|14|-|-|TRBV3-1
TGTGCCAGCAGCACCCCAAGCCTAGCTGAGACCCAGTACTTC
CASSTPSLAETQYF
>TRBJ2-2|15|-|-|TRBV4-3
TGCGCCAGCAGCGAGGGACACATCAACACCGGGGAGCTGTTTTTT
CASSEGHINTGELFF
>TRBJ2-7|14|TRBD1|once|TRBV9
TGTGCCAGCAGCCCCGGGACAGTAAAAGGTTGGCAGTACTTC
CASSPGTVKGWQYF
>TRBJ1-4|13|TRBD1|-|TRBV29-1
TGCAGCGTTACAACAGGGGGCGACGAAAAACTGTTTTTT
CSVTTGGDEKLFF
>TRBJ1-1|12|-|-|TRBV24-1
TGTGCCGATATAAGGTCGGGCACTGAAGCTTTCTTT
CADIRSGTEAFF
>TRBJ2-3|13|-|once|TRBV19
TGTGCCAGTAGTATAGACAGGTCCGGTGCGCAGTATTTT
CASSIDRSGAQYF
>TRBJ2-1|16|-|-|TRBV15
TGTGCCACCAGCAGAGATTCGGTGTTGAAGGTCAATGAGCAGTTCTTC
CATSRDSVLKVNEQFF
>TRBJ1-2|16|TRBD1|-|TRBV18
TGTGCCAGCTCATGGACGACGGGACAGCCCGGCTATGGCTACACCTTC
CASSWTTGQPGYGYTF
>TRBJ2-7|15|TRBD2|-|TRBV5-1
TGCGCCAGCAGCTTGCGGACTAGCGGGAGCAGGGAGCAGTACTTC
CASSLRTSGSREQYF
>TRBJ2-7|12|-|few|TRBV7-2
TGTGCCAGCAGCTTTTCGGCCTACGAGCAGTACTTC
CASSFSAYEQYF
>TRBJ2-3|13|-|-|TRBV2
TGTGCCAGCAGCGACGCGGGCACAGATACGCAGTATTTT
CASSDAGTDTQYF
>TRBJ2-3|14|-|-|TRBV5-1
TGCGCCAGCAGCTTGGAAGCGGGTAGGGATACGCAGTATTTT
CASSLEAGRDTQYF
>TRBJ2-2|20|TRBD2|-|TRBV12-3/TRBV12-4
TGTGCCAGCAGTCCGCCCCGGACTAGCGGGGGGCCGCAATTAACCGGGGAGCTGTTTTTT
CASSPPRTSGGPQLTGELFF
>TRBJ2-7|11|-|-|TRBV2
TGTGCCAGTATCCGAGCGTACGAGCAGTACTTC
CASIRAYEQYF
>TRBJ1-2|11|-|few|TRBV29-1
TGCAGCGTTGGACAGGTCTATGGCTACACCTTC
CSVGQVYGYTF
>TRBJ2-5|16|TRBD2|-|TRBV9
TGTGCCAGCAGCGTAGGGGCTAGCGGGAGACAAGAGACCCAGTACTTC
CASSVGASGRQETQYF
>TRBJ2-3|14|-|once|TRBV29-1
TGCAGCGTGACCCCAGGGGGGGGCACAGATACGCAGTATTTT
CSVTPGGGTDTQYF
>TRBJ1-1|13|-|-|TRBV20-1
TGCAGTGCTAGGGTCTTTGACAAAAATGAAGCTTTCTTT
CSARVFDKNEAFF
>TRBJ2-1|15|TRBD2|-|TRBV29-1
TGCAGCGTTGACGCACTAGCGAGATCCTACAATGAGCAGTTCTTC
CSVDALARSYNEQFF
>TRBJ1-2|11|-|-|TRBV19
TGTGCCAGTAGATACTCGGATGGCTACACCTTC
CASRYSDGYTF
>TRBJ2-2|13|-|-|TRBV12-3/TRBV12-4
TGTGCCAGCAGTTTGGGTTTCACCGGGGAGCTGTTTTTT
CASSLGFTGELFF
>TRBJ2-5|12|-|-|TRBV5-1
TGTGCCAGCAGTTTAGACAGAGAGACCCAGTACTTC
CASSLDRETQYF
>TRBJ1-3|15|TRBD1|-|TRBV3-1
TGTGCCAGCAGCCATACAGGGGACTCTGGAAACACCATATATTTT
CASSHTGDSGNTIYF
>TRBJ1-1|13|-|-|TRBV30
TGTGCCTGGGGACCTCACCTGAACACTGAAGCTTTCTTT
CAWGPHLNTEAFF
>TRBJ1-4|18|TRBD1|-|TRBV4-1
TGCGCCAGCAGCCAAGATGAGACAGGGGGCCTCCGGGTTGAAAAACTGTTTTTT
CASSQDETGGLRVEKLFF
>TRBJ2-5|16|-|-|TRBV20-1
TGCAAAACCCTTCGGGTGAGGGCGGTCACCCTAGAGACCCAGTACTTC
CKTLRVRAVTLETQYF
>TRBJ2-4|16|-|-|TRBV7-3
TGTGCCAGCAGCCCCTCACCGTTGTGGGGCAAAAACATTCAGTACTTC
CASSPSPLWGKNIQYF
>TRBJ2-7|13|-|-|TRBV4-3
TGCGCCAGCAGCCCAGCCGGAGGCCTGGTGAGGTACTTC
CASSPAGGLVRYF
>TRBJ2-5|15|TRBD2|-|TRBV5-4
TGTGCCAGCAAATACCGACTAGCGGTCCAAGAGACCCAGTACTTC
CASKYRLAVQETQYF
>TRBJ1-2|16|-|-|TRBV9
TGTGCCAGCAGCGAGGACGTTTGGGGCTTTCAAGGGGGCTACACCTTC
CASSEDVWGFQGGYTF
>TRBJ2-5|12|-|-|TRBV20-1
TGCAGTGCTAGGACGGGGCCAGAGACCCAGTACTTC
CSARTGPETQYF
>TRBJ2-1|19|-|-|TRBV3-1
TGTGCCAGCAGCCAAGAAATAGGGAGACAGGCTAGCTCCTACAATGAGCAGTTCTTC
CASSQEIGRQASSYNEQFF
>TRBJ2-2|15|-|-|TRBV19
TGTGCCACCAACCGGGACCCTCCTTTAACCGGGGAGCTGTTTTTT
CATNRDPPLTGELFF
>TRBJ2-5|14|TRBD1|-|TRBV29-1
TGCAGCGTTTTACGGACAGGGAACCAAGAGACCCAGTACTTC
CSVLRTGNQETQYF
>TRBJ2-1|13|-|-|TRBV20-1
TGCAGTCCCCTCCCACAGCTTTACAATGAGCAGTTCTTC
CSPLPQLYNEQFF
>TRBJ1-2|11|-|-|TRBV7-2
TGTGCCAGCAGCGCTTCCGGGGGCAGAACCTTC
CASSASGGRTF
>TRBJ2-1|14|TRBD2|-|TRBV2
TGTGCCAGCATTACTAGCGGGAGGGGGGCTGAGCAGTTCTTC
CASITSGRGAEQFF
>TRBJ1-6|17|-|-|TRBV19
TGTGCCAGTAGTGGAGGATCCCCCGCCTTAAAGGATTCACCCCTCCACTTT
CASSGGSPALKDSPLHF
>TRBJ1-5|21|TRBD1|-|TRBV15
TGTGCCACCAGCGCCGCGTGGTATCCGGGACAGGTATACGATAGCAATCAGCCCCAGCATTTT
CATSAAWYPGQVYDSNQPQHF
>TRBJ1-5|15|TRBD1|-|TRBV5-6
TGTGCCAGCAGCGGACAGGGAGTATTGGATCAGCCCCAGCATTTT
CASSGQGVLDQPQHF
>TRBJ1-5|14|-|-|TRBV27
TGTGCCAGCAGTAAGGTTATAGGGTTCCAGCCCCAGCATTTT
CASSKVIGFQPQHF
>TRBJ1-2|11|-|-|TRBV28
TGTGCCAGCAGTTTACAGTATGGCTACACCTTC
CASSLQYGYTF
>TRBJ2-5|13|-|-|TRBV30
TGTGCCTGGAAGGACTCCTCCTGGGAGACCCAGTACTTC
CAWKDSSWETQYF
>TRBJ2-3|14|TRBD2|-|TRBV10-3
TGTGCCATCAAAACTAGCGGGGGGTCAGATACGCAGTATTTT
CAIKTSGGSDTQYF
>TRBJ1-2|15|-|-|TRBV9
TGTGCCAGCAGCACCCTCTTGGGAGGGACCTATGGCTACACCTTC
CASSTLLGGTYGYTF
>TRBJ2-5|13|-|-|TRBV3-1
TGTGCCAGCAGCGTAGAGGGGAAAGAGACCCAGTACTTC
CASSVEGKETQYF
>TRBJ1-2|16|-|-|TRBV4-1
TGCGCCAGCAGCCATACCCCGGGACGGACCAACTATGGCTACACCTTC
CASSHTPGRTNYGYTF
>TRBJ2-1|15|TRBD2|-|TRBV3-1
TGTGCCAGCAGACCCATAGCGGGAGGTCCCGATGAGCAGTTCTTC
CASRPIAGGPDEQFF
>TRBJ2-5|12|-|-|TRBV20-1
TGCAGTGCTGTCGTTATGGGCGAGACCCAGTACTTC
CSAVVMGETQYF
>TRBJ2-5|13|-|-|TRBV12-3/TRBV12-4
TGTGCCAGCAGTTTGGGCAGACAAGAGACCCAGTACTTC
CASSLGRQETQYF